The 9 T cell receptor beta chains presented below share a single source sample, sequenced in a study of T-cell reconstitution after alpha-beta-depleted transplantation in children. Using unique molecular identifiers, the investigators prepared the TCRbeta library. TCRdb called the PCR reads again in MiXCR, with one record for every CDR3 protein. The sample contains some 600,000 distinct CDR3 sequences, roughly 17% of which appear only once. The specimen was PBMCs from the stem cell graft donor, collected from the stem cell graft. The receptors shown here come from a human donor who donated a stem cell graft to a child with acute myeloid leukemia.

Note on this clonotype: Since a much larger clone is just one base distant, this may be a read error. The rearrangement joins TRBV6-1 to TRBJ2-5; 9 bases are a match to TRBD2. The CDR3 is 15 residues long. V shed 2 bases, J shed 2 bases, and the junction held 3 bases outside the gene matches. Germline CDR1 and CDR2: MNHNS and SASEGT. The CDR3 sequence is CASSELAGRQETQYF. The CDR3, as DNA: TGTGCCAGCAGTGAACTAGCGGGGCGGCAAGAGACCCAGTACTTC.

The chain joins TRBV7-9 to TRBJ2-7; maybe TRBD1 (6 bases). Germline V gene data show CDR1 as SEHNR and CDR2 as FQNEAQ (reference sequence). The V gene lost 1 base and the J gene lost 7 bases, with 17 bases spanning the gap. The CDR3 contains 15 residues. This chain's CDR3 is CASSLVSGHRDEQYV. The CDR3 bases are TGTGCCAGCAGCTTAGTTTCGGGACACAGGGATGAGCAGTACGTC.

This clonotype was counted ten times or more. The chain uses TRBV27 and TRBJ1-6, with a weak D call TRBD1 (6 bases). The ends were cut back, 3 bases at V and 10 bases at J, with 13 bases in the middle. Germline CDR1 reads MNHEY; CDR2 reads SMNVEV (reference sequence). The CDR3 spans 14 residues. As DNA, the CDR3 is TGTGCCAGCAGTTTCGGACAGTTGAACTCACCCCTCCACTTT. This sequence encodes CASSFGQLNSPLHF.

J is TRBJ1-1 and V is TRBV12-3 or TRBV12-4, with D possibly being TRBD1 (5 bases). Trimming cost V 3 bases and J 2 bases, with 16 bases left between them. The CDR3 spans 16 residues. CDR3 DNA sequence: TGTGCCAGCAGTTTTGATGGGGCGCCTACCAACACTGAAGCTTTCTTT. This gives the protein CASSFDGAPTNTEAFF.

In its sample, this clonotype was seen a few times. V gene TRBV20-1 combines with J gene TRBJ1-4; possibly TRBD1 for D (5 bases). In germline, CDR1 is DFQATT, CDR2 SNEGSKA (reference sequence). The CDR3 runs to 18 residues. The ends were cut back, 0 bases at V and 3 bases at J, with 20 bases in the middle. This CDR3 is CSARDLSGSPQSNEKLFF. CDR3 coding DNA: TGCAGTGCTAGAGATCTGTCAGGGAGCCCCCAATCTAATGAAAAACTGTTTTTT.

At least ten counts were recorded for this clonotype. The gene calls are TRBV27 and TRBJ1-5, with unresolved D. Germline CDR1 MNHEY, CDR2 SMNVEV (reference sequence). Trimming took off 0 bases at V and 2 bases at J, with 14 bases between the two ends. The CDR3 covers 17 residues. The CDR3 coding sequence is TGTGCCAGCAGTTTATCGATGATAGTAGGCGGCAATCAGCCCCAGCATTTT. Translating it yields CASSLSMIVGGNQPQHF.

This clonotype was observed at least ten times. This chain connects TRBV7-9 to TRBJ2-1; D remains unclear. The CDR3 sequence is 14 residues long. The V gene's germline CDR1 is SEHNR and CDR2 FQNEAQ (reference sequence). Trimming left V 7 bases short and J 1 base short, with 11 bases between. The CDR3 region is CASIPLASYNEQFF. As DNA, the CDR3 is TGTGCCAGCATCCCCCTTGCGTCCTACAATGAGCAGTTCTTC.

This clonotype was recorded many times. This chain uses TRBV7-2 with TRBJ1-5; D is ambiguous. Per the germline V gene, CDR1 is SGHTA and CDR2 is FQGNSA. This CDR3 contains 13 residues. V lost 3 bases to trimming and J lost 0 bases, with 3 bases between them. CDR3 loop: CASSFRSNQPQHF. The CDR3, as DNA: TGTGCCAGCAGCTTCCGTAGCAATCAGCCCCAGCATTTT. The full variable domain, completed using reference TRBV7-2 and TRBJ1-5, is GAGVSQSPSNKVTEKGKDVELRCDPISGHTALYWYRQSLGQGLEFLIYFQGNSAPDKSGLPSDRFSAERTGGSVSTLTIQRTQQEDSAVYLCASSFRSNQPQHFGDGTRLSIL.

This clonotype came up many times. The chain couples TRBV20-1 to TRBJ2-7; 11 bases map to TRBD1. The germline gives CDR1 DFQATT, CDR2 SNEGSKA (reference sequence). The CDR3 covers 15 residues. J gave up 1 base and V 4 bases, and 6 bases lay outside the gene matches. CDR3 sequence: CSANGQGAGSYEQYF. Here the CDR3 DNA reads TGCAGTGCTAACGGACAGGGGGCTGGTTCCTACGAGCAGTACTTC.